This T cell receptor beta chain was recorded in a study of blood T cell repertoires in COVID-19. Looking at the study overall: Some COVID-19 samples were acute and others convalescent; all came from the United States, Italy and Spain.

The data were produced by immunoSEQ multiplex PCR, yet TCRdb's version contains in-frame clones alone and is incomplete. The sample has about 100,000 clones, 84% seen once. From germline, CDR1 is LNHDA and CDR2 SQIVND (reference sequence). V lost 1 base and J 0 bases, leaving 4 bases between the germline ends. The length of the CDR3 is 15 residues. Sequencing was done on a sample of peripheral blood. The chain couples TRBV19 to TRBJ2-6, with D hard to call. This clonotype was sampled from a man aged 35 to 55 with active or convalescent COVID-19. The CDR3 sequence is CASSIGDSGANVLTF. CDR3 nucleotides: TGTGCCAGTAGTATAGGAGACTCTGGGGCCAACGTCCTGACTTTC.